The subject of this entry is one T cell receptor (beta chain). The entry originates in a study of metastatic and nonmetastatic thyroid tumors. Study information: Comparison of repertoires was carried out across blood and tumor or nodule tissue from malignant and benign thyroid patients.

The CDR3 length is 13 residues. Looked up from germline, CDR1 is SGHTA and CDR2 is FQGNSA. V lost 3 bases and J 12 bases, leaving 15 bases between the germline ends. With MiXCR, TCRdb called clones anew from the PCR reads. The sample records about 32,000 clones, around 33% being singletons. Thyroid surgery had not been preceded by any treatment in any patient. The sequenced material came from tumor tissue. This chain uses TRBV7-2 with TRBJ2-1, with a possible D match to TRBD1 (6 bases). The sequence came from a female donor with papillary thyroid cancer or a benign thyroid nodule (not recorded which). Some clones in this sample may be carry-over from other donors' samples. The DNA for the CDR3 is TGTGCCAGCAGCTTTACGCCAGGGGTTGGGCAGTTCTTC. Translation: CASSFTPGVGQFF.